This T cell receptor (beta chain) was recovered during a study of CD8 T cells in Susac syndrome. RNA, at about 0.45 to 1 ug, was reverse transcribed with random hexamers. Amplification of TCR beta CDR3 used immunoSEQ multiplex PCR across 54 Vbeta and 13 Jbeta. TCRdb called the immunoSEQ multiplex PCR reads again in MiXCR, with one record for every CDR3 protein. The data hold fewer than 140,000 distinct CDR3 sequences, with approximately 93% observed a single time. TCR beta sequencing covered blood CD8+ and CD4+ T cells. V gave up 3 bases and J gave up 2 bases; unmatched junction bases: 3. The germline V gene has CDR1 SEHNR and CDR2 FQNEAQ (reference sequence). This CDR3 spans 14 amino acids.

Sample: CD8+ T cells from PBMCs. This TCR was recovered from a human donor with Susac syndrome. The J gene is TRBJ2-5, the V gene TRBV7-9; 7 bases agree with TRBD2. CDR3 loop: CASSFPAGQETQYF. The CDR3 region has the DNA TGTGCCAGCAGCTTCCCAGCGGGACAAGAGACCCAGTACTTC.